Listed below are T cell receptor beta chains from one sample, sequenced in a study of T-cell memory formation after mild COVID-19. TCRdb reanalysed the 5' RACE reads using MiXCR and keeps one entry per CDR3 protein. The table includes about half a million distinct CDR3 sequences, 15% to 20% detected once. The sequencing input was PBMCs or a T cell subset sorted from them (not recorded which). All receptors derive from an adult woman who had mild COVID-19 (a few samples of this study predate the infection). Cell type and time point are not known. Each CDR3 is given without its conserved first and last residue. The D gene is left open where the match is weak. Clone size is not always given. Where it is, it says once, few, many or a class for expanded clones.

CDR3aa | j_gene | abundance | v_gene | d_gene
SVWTGNYEQY | TRBJ2-7 | - | TRBV29-1 | TRBD1
ASSLRQDSNQPQH | TRBJ1-5 | many | TRBV7-3 | -
ASSGPAGLSTDTQY | TRBJ2-3 | few | TRBV6-1 | -
ATSDFRSGYNEQF | TRBJ2-1 | - | TRBV24-1 | -
ASSLGVGGWTEAF | TRBJ1-1 | once | TRBV27 | -
AWTRDRTSSGANVLT | TRBJ2-6 | - | TRBV30 | -
ASRSVGTDTGELF | TRBJ2-2 | - | TRBV6-5 | TRBD1
ASSPIPGGTNTEAF | TRBJ1-1 | few | TRBV4-2 | -
SARTGTGDVDGYT | TRBJ1-2 | - | TRBV20-1 | TRBD1
ASSPGQGLAGVLSYNEQF | TRBJ2-1 | - | TRBV11-2 | TRBD2
ASTRGREETQY | TRBJ2-5 | many | TRBV5-5 | TRBD2
ASSPGTGRNQPQH | TRBJ1-5 | many | TRBV7-2 | TRBD1
AISKGLAEETQY | TRBJ2-5 | - | TRBV10-3 | TRBD2
ATSGSKLAGVGRTGELF | TRBJ2-2 | - | TRBV24-1 | TRBD2
ASSPRGLAGRAEQF | TRBJ2-1 | few | TRBV11-3 | TRBD2
SAHTGVSSYEQY | TRBJ2-7 | - | TRBV20-1 | TRBD1
ATSRDGALVYGYT | TRBJ1-2 | - | TRBV15 | -
ASSQIAGGAYEQY | TRBJ2-7 | few | TRBV4-1 | TRBD2
SVEDRTPKETQY | TRBJ2-5 | - | TRBV29-1 | -
ASSLQLATDTQY | TRBJ2-3 | - | TRBV7-9 | TRBD2
ASVSGGIRDQF | TRBJ2-1 | - | TRBV12-3/TRBV12-4 | TRBD2
SALPTSGGETQY | TRBJ2-5 | few | TRBV20-1 | TRBD2
ASSRGQGSEAF | TRBJ1-1 | - | TRBV5-1 | TRBD1
ASSLGRIQETQY | TRBJ2-5 | - | TRBV13 | -
ASSQEVSIGPGGYT | TRBJ1-2 | many | TRBV4-3 | -
ASRPGLAGGQTYNEQF | TRBJ2-1 | many | TRBV12-3/TRBV12-4 | TRBD2